The 27 T cell receptor beta chains below come from one sample, sequenced in a study of siplizumab effects on memory and regulatory T cells. The data were produced by immunoSEQ multiplex PCR, yet TCRdb's version contains in-frame clones alone and is incomplete. The sample lists 55,000 to 70,000 clones; 85% to 95% were seen once. The sequenced sample was CD8+ T cells sorted from blood. The origin of the receptors is a human donor in good health.

This clone was counted a single time. V and J are TRBV9 and TRBJ1-2, with D possibly TRBD1 on 5 matching bases. This CDR3 comprises 15 residues. CDR1 SGDLS and CDR2 YYNGEE come from the germline V gene. Trimming took 0 bases from V and 4 from J, leaving 13 bases between them. CDR3 nucleotide sequence: TGTGCCAGCAGCGTAGGGGCAGGGTTGTCCTATGGCTACACCTTC. This gives the protein CASSVGAGLSYGYTF.

This sequence joins TRBV7-9 and TRBJ2-4, with D uncertain. The CDR3 totals 15 residues. Germline values: CDR1 SEHNR, CDR2 FQNEAQ (reference sequence). Between the trimmed V and J ends, which lost 0 bases and 0 bases, there was a span of 6 bases. The CDR3 is CASSLASIAKNIQYF. Written as DNA, the CDR3 is TGTGCCAGCAGCTTAGCGTCAATAGCCAAAAACATTCAGTACTTC.

The chain recombines TRBV4-3 with TRBJ2-1; 7 nucleotides align to TRBD2. CDR1 LGHNA and CDR2 YSLEER come from the germline V gene. Trimming removed 1 base from V and 0 bases from J; junction bases left unmatched: 6. CDR3 length: 17 residues. The CDR3 nucleotides read TGCGCCAGCAGCCAAGGTCCCGGGGGGAGCTCCTACAATGAGCAGTTCTTC. This encodes CASSQGPGGSSYNEQFF.

The rearrangement uses TRBV9 and TRBJ2-1; possible D gene TRBD2, 6 bases. CDR1 is SGDLS and CDR2 is YYNGEE in the germline V gene. Trimming left V 0 bases short and J 7 bases short, with 14 bases between. CDR3 size: 15 residues. As DNA, the CDR3 is TGTGCCAGCAGCGTAGGTATTGGAGGAGGGAATGAGCAGTTCTTC. It encodes CASSVGIGGGNEQFF.

The J gene is TRBJ2-7, the V gene TRBV29-1; D is possibly TRBD2 (6 bases). Germline-derived CDR1 and CDR2 are SQVTM and ANQGSEA. V was cut by 4 bases and J by 3 bases, with 19 bases left in between. The CDR3 length is 15 residues. This CDR3 reads CSVVSWREAGYEQYF. CDR3 coding DNA: TGCAGCGTTGTGAGCTGGAGGGAGGCTGGCTACGAGCAGTACTTC.

This clone was recorded only once. V usage is TRBV5-6 and J usage is TRBJ1-1; unclear D gene. CDR3 size: 13 residues. CDR1 and CDR2 from the germline V gene are SGHDT and YYEEEE. Trimming took 2 bases from V and 5 from J, leaving 10 bases between them. The CDR3 sequence is CASSFNIETEAFF. The CDR3, as DNA: TGTGCCAGCAGCTTTAACATAGAGACTGAAGCTTTCTTT.

The rearrangement joins TRBV7-2 to TRBJ2-7; 9 bases agree with TRBD1. CDR3 length: 15 amino acids. CDR1 SGHTA and CDR2 FQGNSA come from the germline V gene. J gave up 5 bases and V 6 bases, and 11 bases lay outside the gene matches. As DNA, the CDR3 is TGTGCCAGCAGGGAAATGGACAGGGGCGTCCACGAGCAGTACTTC. Its translation is CASREMDRGVHEQYF.

The chain combines TRBV29-1 with TRBJ2-7, with D possibly being TRBD1 or TRBD2 (6 bases each). With 5 bases removed from V and 1 base from J, the gap between germline ends came to 9 bases. Germline V lookup: CDR1 SQVTM, CDR2 ANQGSEA. This CDR3 contains 12 residues. In DNA form, the CDR3 reads TGCAGCGTTCAGGGGACTTCCTACGAGCAGTACTTC. Translation: CSVQGTSYEQYF.

The chain has TRBV5-1 and TRBJ1-2; D uncertain. The CDR3 runs 16 residues. Germline loops: CDR1 SGHRS, CDR2 YFSETQ. V lost 5 bases and J 5 bases, leaving 22 bases between the germline ends. The CDR3 DNA sequence: TGCGCCAGCAGTCCCTCGGTCGGGTCCCTTGTTTATGGCTACACCTTC. As protein: CASSPSVGSLVYGYTF.

J is TRBJ2-7 and V is TRBV1; the DNA was not compared with TRBD2, the D call given in the table. TRBV1 is annotated as a pseudogene. The CDR3 length is 12 residues. The CDR3 sequence is CTSFGRSYEQYF. The DNA of the CDR3 is TGCACCAGCTTCGGGAGATCCTACGAGCAGTACTTC.

CDR3 DNA sequence: TGCAGCGTTGAAGACGGGACAGGGAGCGATGAGCAGTTCTTC. Encoded protein: CSVEDGTGSDEQFF. This chain joins TRBV29-1 and TRBJ2-1; 9 bases are shared with TRBD1. The junction had 5 bases not matched to a gene; V was cut back by 0 bases and J by 8 bases. This CDR3 has 14 amino acids. From germline, CDR1 is SQVTM and CDR2 ANQGSEA.

The chain is built from TRBV7-9 and TRBJ2-1, with D uncertain. This CDR3 spans 16 amino acids. Trimming removed 4 bases at V and 4 bases at J, with 17 bases between. Germline V gives CDR1 SEHNR, CDR2 FQNEAQ (reference sequence). The CDR3 spells CASSSTSTQLYNEQFF. As DNA, the CDR3 is TGTGCCAGCAGCTCGACTTCGACGCAACTTTACAATGAGCAGTTCTTC.

CDR3 DNA sequence: TGTGCCAGCAGCTCTGACAGGGAAGCAGCCTACGAGCAGTACTTC. Its protein product is CASSSDREAAYEQYF. The chain couples TRBV13 to TRBJ2-7, with 7 bases aligning to TRBD1. Germline V CDR1 and CDR2: PRHDT, FYEKMQ (reference sequence). V was clipped by 4 bases and J by 2 bases; unmatched bases: 8. The CDR3 consists of 15 residues.

In nucleotides, the CDR3 is TGTGCCTCGACTAACACCGGGGAGCTGTTTTTT. It yields the protein CASTNTGELFF. V usage is TRBV2 and J usage is TRBJ2-2; no reliable D call. Per the germline V gene, CDR1 is SNHLY and CDR2 is FYNNEI. V was pared by 11 bases and J by 2 bases, with 6 bases between. This CDR3 is built from 11 residues.

V and J are TRBV19 and TRBJ2-3; 9 positions match TRBD1. V trimming: 5 bases; J trimming: 4 bases; junction bases outside the gene matches: 1. CDR3 length: 13 amino acids. Germline loops: CDR1 LNHDA, CDR2 SQIVND (reference sequence). The CDR3 DNA is TGTGCCAGTAGTTGGACAGGGGCAGATACGCAGTATTTT. Encoded protein: CASSWTGADTQYF. Based on the CDR3 plus reference TRBV19 and TRBJ2-3, the full variable domain is DGGITQSPKYLFRKEGQNVTLSCEQNLNHDAMYWYRQDPGQGLRLIYYSQIVNDFQKGDIAEGYSVSREKKESFPLTVTSAQKNPTAFYLCASSWTGADTQYFGPGTRLTVL.

The chain has TRBV10-3 and TRBJ2-4; possible D gene TRBD2, 5 bases. This CDR3 is 11 amino acids long. Per the germline V gene, CDR1 is ENHRY and CDR2 is SYGVKD. Here the CDR3 DNA reads TGTGCGGCTTTGGCGGGAAACATTCAGTACTTC. It specifies CAALAGNIQYF.

The V call is TRBV15, the J call TRBJ2-5, with D perhaps matching TRBD1 (6 bases). The germline gives CDR1 LNHNV, CDR2 YYDKDF (reference sequence). The CDR3 spans 15 residues. V gave up 3 bases and J gave up 5 bases, with 16 bases separating them. The CDR3 DNA reads as TGTGCCACCAGCAGCTACAGGGAATCCTTTGAGACCCAGTACTTC. It encodes CATSSYRESFETQYF.

The V call is TRBV6-1, the J call TRBJ1-5; the D gene is possibly TRBD1 (6 bases). Germline assignment: CDR1 MNHNS and CDR2 SASEGT. V was trimmed by 4 bases and J by 6 bases, leaving 10 bases between them. CDR3 length equals 13 residues. The CDR3 loop is CASSAGAGQPQHF. The DNA of the CDR3 is TGTGCCAGCAGTGCGGGGGCGGGTCAGCCCCAGCATTTT.

This clone was picked up one time. This rearrangement joins TRBV9 to TRBJ2-7; 13 bases line up with TRBD2. Germline V gene sequence: CDR1 SGDLS, CDR2 YYNGEE. The V segment lost 4 bases and the J segment 7 bases; nucleotides outside the gene matches: 5. The CDR3 sequence is 14 residues long. In DNA, the CDR3 is TGTGCCAGCAGCCCCGGGACTAGCGGGACGGAGCAGTACTTC. Translation gives CASSPGTSGTEQYF.

This chain joins TRBV18 and TRBJ2-7, with 11 bases aligning to TRBD2. The CDR3 covers 17 residues. Losses at the gene ends were 3 bases for V and 0 bases for J; bases not matched to a gene: 7. Germline V gives CDR1 KGHSH, CDR2 LQKENI. CDR3 sequence: CASSPGGLAEGSYEQYF. In nucleotides, the CDR3 is TGTGCCAGCTCACCCGGGGGACTAGCGGAAGGCTCCTACGAGCAGTACTTC.

The V gene is TRBV28, the J gene TRBJ2-1; D may match TRBD1 or TRBD2 (5 bases each). The V gene lost 4 bases and the J gene lost 3 bases, with 16 bases spanning the gap. CDR1 and CDR2 (germline): MDHEN, SYDVKM. The CDR3 spans 16 residues. CDR3 in DNA: TGTGCCAGCAGTTCGGGACGGGAACTGTACTACAATGAGCAGTTCTTC. Amino acid sequence: CASSSGRELYYNEQFF.

The V gene is TRBV7-6, the J gene TRBJ2-2; D uncertain. The V gene lost 5 bases and the J gene lost 7 bases, with 14 bases spanning the gap. CDR3 size: 14 residues. The germline V gene encodes CDR1 SGHVS and CDR2 FNYEAQ. The CDR3 reads CASSQTAEIGELFF. The CDR3 DNA reads as TGTGCCAGCAGCCAGACCGCAGAGATCGGGGAGCTGTTTTTT.

The J gene is TRBJ1-2, the V gene TRBV6-1, with D unclear. Looked up from germline, CDR1 is MNHNS and CDR2 is SASEGT. Trimming removed 3 bases from V and 3 bases from J, with 8 bases in between. The CDR3 contains 13 residues. The CDR3 spells CASSDWGDYGYTF. The DNA for the CDR3 is TGTGCCAGCAGTGACTGGGGAGACTATGGCTACACCTTC.

The chain links TRBV5-1 to TRBJ1-1, with TRBD1 as a possible D gene (6 bases). In germline, CDR1 is SGHRS, CDR2 YFSETQ. Trimming shortened V by 5 bases and J by 1 base, and 9 bases separated the two germline ends. The CDR3 spans 13 residues. CDR3 sequence (DNA): TGCGCCAGCAGAGGAGGGGGGAACACTGAAGCTTTCTTT. Translation: CASRGGGNTEAFF.

The rearrangement joins TRBV6-1 to TRBJ2-7, with 9 nucleotides matching TRBD1. V dropped 4 bases and J dropped 5; count of bases not matched to a gene: 12. CDR1 and CDR2 from the germline V gene are MNHNS and SASEGT. The CDR3 is 16 residues long. DNA of the CDR3: TGTGCCAGCAGTGCTTCAACCGGGACAGGGTCTAACGAGCAGTACTTC. It encodes CASSASTGTGSNEQYF.

The rearrangement joins TRBV2 to TRBJ2-7; 7 nucleotides line up with TRBD1. Germline trimming cut 6 bases from V and 4 bases from J; bases unmatched to any gene: 9. This CDR3 contains 14 residues. Germline CDR1 and CDR2: SNHLY and FYNNEI. CDR3 residues: CASRITGVDYEQYF. The CDR3 DNA reads as TGTGCCAGCAGAATTACAGGGGTAGATTACGAGCAGTACTTC.

V usage is TRBV30 and J usage is TRBJ2-7; 9 bases line up with TRBD1. Germline V gene data show CDR1 as GTSNPN and CDR2 as SVGIG (reference sequence). The CDR3 has 13 amino acids. V lost 1 base and J lost 6; bases outside the gene matches: 4. The CDR3 reads CAWSDRDRVEQYF. Written as DNA, the CDR3 is TGTGCCTGGAGTGATAGGGACAGGGTCGAGCAGTACTTC.